This T cell receptor beta chain was sequenced during a study of T cells in lung cancer brain metastases. General study findings and limits: Most clones were lesion-specific, with limited overlap between paired lesions (mean Morisita index approximately 0.24).

Method: immunoSEQ multiplex PCR; TCRdb's copy keeps in-frame clones and lacks some. In the table there are roughly 6,500 clones, 86% of which are singletons. About this clone: What it binds is not known.

Germline values: CDR1 KGHSH, CDR2 LQKENI. CDR3 length equals 14 residues. Trimming stripped 3 bases from V and 6 bases from J, with 12 bases between. Sequenced material: tumor tissue from the primary lung tumor. This TCR was recovered from a man between 50 and 59 years old with non-small cell lung cancer. The genes are TRBV18 and TRBJ1-5, with no clear D. CDR3 region: CASSPGLTGQPQHF. The CDR3 coding sequence is TGTGCCAGCTCACCCGGGTTAACGGGTCAGCCCCAGCATTTT.